The present TCR beta chain was sequenced within a study of post-analysis software for immune sequencing data. Overall study: Disease courses included relapsing-remitting, secondary progressive and progressive-relapsing multiple sclerosis. Study-level results: Controls showed significantly higher normalized Chao1 diversity than did multiple sclerosis patients. Roughly 5 TRBV segments, TRBV5-6, TRBV5-1 and TRBV20-1 among them, were found more frequent in patients than controls.

As regards this clonotype: Antigen: not known.

Germline CDR1 SGHRS, CDR2 YFSETQ. J gave up 6 bases and V 3 bases, and 8 bases lay outside the gene matches. The CDR3 length is 15 residues. The TCR beta cDNA libraries carried unique molecular identifiers. TCRdb reanalysed the PCR reads using MiXCR and keeps one entry per CDR3 protein. The top ten hold more than 1.5% of the sample, which has hundreds of thousands of distinct CDR3 sequences, about 40% seen once. This sequence originates from a girl aged 10 to 17 with multiple sclerosis. Specimen: blood. The chain couples TRBV5-1 to TRBJ1-5; 8 bases map to TRBD1. The CDR3 region is CASSWGQEVIQPQHF. CDR3 in DNA: TGCGCCAGCAGCTGGGGACAGGAAGTCATTCAGCCCCAGCATTTT.